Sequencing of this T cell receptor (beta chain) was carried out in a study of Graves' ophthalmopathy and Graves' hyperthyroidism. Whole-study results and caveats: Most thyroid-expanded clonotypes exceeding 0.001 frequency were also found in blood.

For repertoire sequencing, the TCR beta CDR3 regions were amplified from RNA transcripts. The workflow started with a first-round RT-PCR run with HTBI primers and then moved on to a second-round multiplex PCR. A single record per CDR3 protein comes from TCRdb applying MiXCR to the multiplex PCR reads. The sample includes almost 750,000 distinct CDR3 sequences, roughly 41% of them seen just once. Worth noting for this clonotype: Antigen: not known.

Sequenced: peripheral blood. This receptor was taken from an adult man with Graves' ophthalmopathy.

The CDR3 sequence: CASSLGGLAEPSYEQYF. CDR3 bases: TGTGCCAGCAGCTTAGGTGGACTAGCCGAACCCTCCTACGAGCAGTACTTC. The rearrangement links TRBV7-2 to TRBJ2-7; 8 positions agree with TRBD2. CDR3 size: 17 residues. After removal of 1 base from V and 0 bases from J, the junction contained 8 bases not matched to a gene. CDR1 is SGHTA and CDR2 is FQGNSA in the germline V gene.